Below are 28 T cell receptor beta chains sequenced from a single sample in a study of glioma-infiltrating T cells. Using RNA template, CDR3s of TCR alpha and beta were amplified with iRepertoire arm-PCR. TCRdb called the multiplex PCR reads again in MiXCR, with one record for every CDR3 protein. Of around 390,000 distinct CDR3 sequences detected, about 40% appear once; the ten largest clones hold about 11%. Material: glioma tissue, nonneoplastic brain tissue, or PBMCs (not recorded which). Every receptor here comes from a human donor with low-grade glioma or glioblastoma, undergoing nonglioma brain surgery, or in good health (not recorded which).

There are many counts of this clonotype. The rearrangement links TRBV20-1 to TRBJ2-5; D remains ambiguous. The V end was cut by 0 bases, the J end by 4 bases, with 18 bases between. The CDR3 is made up of 16 amino acids. Germline-derived CDR1 and CDR2 are DFQATT and SNEGSKA (reference sequence). CDR3: CSAREVRRRVGETQYF. In DNA form, the CDR3 reads TGCAGTGCTAGAGAAGTACGGCGTAGAGTAGGAGAGACCCAGTACTTC.

This clonotype was seen many times. The chain carries TRBV6-5 and TRBJ1-2; D is unresolved. V was pared by 2 bases and J by 10 bases, with 20 bases between. CDR3 length: 15 amino acids. Germline lookup yields CDR1 MNHEY and CDR2 SVGAGI. The CDR3: CASSYRQIYAWDYTF. CDR3 coding DNA: TGTGCCAGCAGTTACCGGCAGATCTATGCATGGGACTACACCTTC.

Remarks on this clonotype: At one boundary the junction diverges from the germline segment, which might be a read error. The chain joins TRBV6-5 to TRBJ2-1, with 7 bases lining up with TRBD2. The CDR3 covers 16 residues. Per germline, CDR1 MNHEY and CDR2 SVGAGI. The CDR3 protein is CASSYSTGGSPHEQLF. The CDR3 DNA is TGTGCCAGCAGTTACTCGACTGGCGGGAGTCCCCATGAGCAGTTATTC.

There are many counts of this clonotype. V gene TRBV7-2 combines with J gene TRBJ2-7; no clear D. Looked up from germline, CDR1 is SGHTA and CDR2 is FQGNSA. This CDR3 has 14 residues. V was pared by 1 base and J by 5 bases, with 12 bases between. The DNA of the CDR3 is TGTGCCAGCAGCTTAGTGGCCTCCGTCCACGAGCAGTACTTC. This encodes CASSLVASVHEQYF.

This clonotype has just a few counts. The rearrangement links TRBV12-3 or TRBV12-4 to TRBJ2-1; 11 nucleotides match TRBD2. Unmatched junction bases numbered 12, after V lost 7 bases and J lost 4 bases. The CDR3 spans 17 residues. For the CDR3, the DNA is TGTGCCAGCACCTCACCCCCTTTAGCGGGAGGGTACAATGAGCAGTTCTTC. Protein sequence: CASTSPPLAGGYNEQFF.

The chain joins TRBV20-1 to TRBJ2-7; 7 nucleotides agree with TRBD2. The germline V gene encodes CDR1 DFQATT and CDR2 SNEGSKA (reference sequence). The trim removed 1 base at V and 3 bases at J, leaving 9 bases unmatched. This CDR3 is 15 amino acids long. CDR3 in amino acids: CSARALAGLVYEQYF. The CDR3, as DNA: TGCAGTGCTAGAGCATTAGCGGGTTTAGTCTACGAGCAGTACTTC.

With respect to this clonotype: A much bigger clone sits one base away, suggesting this may be a read error. V and J are TRBV6-1 and TRBJ1-2, with D perhaps matching TRBD1 (6 bases). Germline-derived CDR1 and CDR2 are MNHNS and SASEGT. This CDR3 spans 14 amino acids. The CDR3 protein is CASRAGTSVFGYIF. The DNA of the CDR3 is TGTGCCAGCAGAGCCGGGACATCGGTTTTTGGCTACATCTTC.

About this clonotype: A junction boundary mismatches the germline segment, possibly from a read error. The chain is built from TRBV28 and TRBJ1-1; TRBD1 aligns across 9 bases. CDR1 and CDR2 from the germline V gene are MDHEN and SYDVKM. The CDR3 is 14 amino acids. The CDR3 bases are TGTGCCACCCGACAGGGGGAAAGAAGGACTGAAGCTTACTTT. Translation gives CATRQGERRTEAYF.

This clonotype was detected a few times. The chain uses TRBV7-2 and TRBJ1-6; 7 bases agree with TRBD1. Germline V gene sequence: CDR1 SGHTA, CDR2 FQGNSA. There are 15 residues in the CDR3. The V segment lost 5 bases and the J segment 8 bases; nucleotides outside the gene matches: 9. The CDR3 loop reads CASSPGDRVDSPLHF. DNA for the CDR3: TGTGCCAGCAGCCCCGGCGACAGGGTCGATTCACCCCTCCACTTT.

With respect to this clonotype: This may be a read error, as it is one base from a much larger clone. The chain has TRBV7-2 and TRBJ2-3, with D uncertain. Germline loops: CDR1 SGHTA, CDR2 FQGNSA. The CDR3 runs 13 residues. Trimming left V 2 bases short and J 8 bases short, with 11 bases between. CDR3 sequence reads: CASSLNTGSTQYF. The CDR3 DNA reads as TGTGCCAGCAGCTTAAATACCGGTAGTACGCAGTATTTT.

In its sample, this clonotype was seen many times. The rearrangement joins TRBV12-3 or TRBV12-4 to TRBJ1-2, with D hard to call. Trimming pared 2 bases from V and 4 bases from J, leaving 8 bases between. This CDR3 contains 13 residues. The CDR3 loop reads CASSLSGGYGYTF. CDR3 in DNA: TGTGCCAGCAGTTTATCGGGAGGCTATGGCTACACCTTC.

As to this clonotype: A much larger clone differs by one base, so this may be a read error. The chain has TRBV7-2 and TRBJ1-4; D unresolved. Germline loops: CDR1 SGHTA, CDR2 FQGNSA. The CDR3 is made up of 12 amino acids. The CDR3 spells CASSLDRERLFF. Here the CDR3 DNA reads TGTGCCAGCAGCTTAGACCGGGAAAGACTGTTTTTT.

In its sample, this clonotype was seen a few times. This chain uses TRBV7-2 with TRBJ2-3, with 9 positions matching TRBD1. V lost 2 bases and J lost 2; bases outside the gene matches: 2. The CDR3 extends over 15 amino acids. From germline, CDR1 is SGHTA and CDR2 FQGNSA. The CDR3, as DNA: TGTGCCAGCAGCTTACGGGACAGGGTCACAGATACGCAGTATTTT. Protein product: CASSLRDRVTDTQYF.

This clonotype showed up many times. The chain recombines TRBV6-1 with TRBJ2-5; TRBD1 matches 8 bases. Germline V gene sequence: CDR1 MNHNS, CDR2 SASEGT. The length of the CDR3 is 12 residues. Unmatched junction bases numbered 2, after V lost 6 bases and J lost 5 bases. The CDR3 DNA reads as TGTGCCAGCAGGGACAGGGCGGAGACCCAGTACTTC. It is translated as CASRDRAETQYF.

A remark on this clonotype: A much larger clone sits a single nucleotide away, making a read error possible. The rearrangement uses TRBV25-1 and TRBJ2-7; D remains unclear. V gave up 3 bases and J gave up 6 bases, with 6 bases separating them. The CDR3 covers 11 residues. CDR1 and CDR2 from the germline V gene are MGHDK and SYGVNS. The CDR3 DNA is TGTGCCAGCAGTGATGACTTCGAGCAGTACTTC. Translation: CASSDDFEQYF.

V gene TRBV19 combines with J gene TRBJ2-1; D gene unclear. The V gene lost 1 base and the J gene lost 5 bases, with 6 bases spanning the gap. The CDR3 extends over 13 amino acids. Germline-derived CDR1 and CDR2 are LNHDA and SQIVND (reference sequence). The CDR3: CASSIGNNNEQFF. DNA of the CDR3: TGTGCCAGTAGTATAGGAAATAACAATGAGCAGTTCTTC.

The chain links TRBV3-1 to TRBJ2-1, with a tentative D call TRBD2 (6 bases). Germline V lookup: CDR1 LGHDT, CDR2 YNNKEL (reference sequence). The CDR3 totals 14 residues. V dropped 1 base and J dropped 7 bases, with 11 bases sitting between them. The CDR3 nucleotides are TGTGCCAGCAGCCAAGCGGCCGGGAGTAATGAGCAGTTCTTC. Protein: CASSQAAGSNEQFF.

CDR3 coding DNA: TGTGCCAGCAGCTTTAGTCCTGGGGGAGATACGCAGTATTTT. It yields the protein CASSFSPGGDTQYF. The chain couples TRBV5-4 to TRBJ2-3; D is tentatively TRBD1 or TRBD2 (5 bases each). Trimming took 2 bases from V and 5 from J, leaving 12 bases between them. This CDR3 is 14 amino acids long. CDR1 is SGHNT, CDR2 YYREEE, per germline (reference sequence).

This clonotype was found once. The germline gene is not matched at one end of the junction; a read error may be the cause. The rearrangement joins TRBV27 to TRBJ2-7; the D gene is possibly TRBD1 (6 bases). CDR3 length: 15 amino acids. The germline V gene has CDR1 MNHEY and CDR2 SMNVEV (reference sequence). Here the CDR3 reads CAGSLSTRVRGEQYF. The CDR3 nucleotides read TGTGCCGGCAGTTTATCCACCCGGGTCAGGGGCGAGCAGTACTTC.

The chain carries TRBV4-1 and TRBJ1-1; no firm D call. The length of the CDR3 is 16 residues. V was shortened by 2 bases and J by 1 base, with 14 bases between the two germline ends. Germline CDR1 MGHRA, CDR2 YSYEKL. CDR3 region: CASSQRLPTENTEAFF. The CDR3 DNA reads TGCGCCAGCAGCCAACGCCTTCCAACAGAGAACACTGAAGCTTTCTTT.

This clonotype has at least ten counts. This chain joins TRBV20-1 and TRBJ2-1; the D is unclear. This CDR3 is built from 17 residues. The germline V and J ends were trimmed by 5 bases and 0 bases, with 20 bases remaining between them. From germline, CDR1 is DFQATT and CDR2 SNEGSKA (reference sequence). CDR3 protein: CSALDSHSLSSYNEQFF. DNA for the CDR3: TGCAGTGCTCTCGACTCACATAGTCTTAGCTCCTACAATGAGCAGTTCTTC.

This clonotype showed up just a few times. V usage is TRBV29-1 and J usage is TRBJ1-1; 10 positions agree with TRBD1. Germline CDR1 reads SQVTM; CDR2 reads ANQGSEA. The CDR3 covers 13 residues. The J segment lost 2 bases and the V segment lost 7 bases, leaving 4 bases of the junction unmatched. This CDR3 is CSGDRGPNTEAFF. CDR3 DNA: TGCAGCGGGGACAGGGGCCCAAACACTGAAGCTTTCTTT.

This chain uses TRBV4-3 with TRBJ2-3; possible D gene TRBD2, 7 bases. Trimming cost V 1 base and J 5 bases, with 16 bases left between them. Germline V gene data show CDR1 as LGHNA and CDR2 as YSLEER. The CDR3 is made up of 16 amino acids. CDR3 sequence: CASSQGGGEWGDTQYF. DNA of the CDR3: TGCGCCAGCAGCCAAGGAGGGGGGGAATGGGGAGATACGCAGTATTTT.

This clonotype was counted a few times. The J gene is TRBJ2-1, the V gene TRBV19; D possibly matches TRBD1 or TRBD2 (5 bases each). The length of the CDR3 is 13 residues. The ends were cut back, 7 bases at V and 8 bases at J, with 15 bases in the middle. CDR1 is LNHDA, CDR2 SQIVND, per germline (reference sequence). The CDR3 nucleotides are TGTGCCAGTAATAGACTACTGGGGCATGAGCAGTTCTTC. It is translated as CASNRLLGHEQFF.

In regard to this clonotype: Because it lacks the conserved phenylalanine or tryptophan at the end, this CDR3 is likely a read error. The chain carries TRBV20-1 and TRBJ1-1; no definite D call. The CDR3 has 11 amino acids. Germline CDR1 DFQATT, CDR2 SNEGSKA (reference sequence). CDR3 nucleotide sequence: TGCAGCGCGGTGGGTCACACTGAAGCTTTCCTT. Translating it yields CSAVGHTEAFL.

This clonotype came up many times. The rearrangement joins TRBV6-1 to TRBJ2-1; possible D gene TRBD2, 5 bases. CDR1 and CDR2 from the germline V gene are MNHNS and SASEGT. The CDR3 runs 15 residues. V was clipped by 4 bases and J by 8 bases, with 18 bases between them. The CDR3: CASSGISVSLDEQFF. The CDR3 DNA sequence: TGTGCCAGCAGTGGGATTAGCGTATCTCTGGATGAGCAGTTCTTC.

This clonotype appeared a few times. V and J are TRBV18 and TRBJ1-5, with D hard to call. Trimming stripped 3 bases from V and 6 bases from J, with 15 bases between. Germline V lookup: CDR1 KGHSH, CDR2 LQKENI. The CDR3 loop spans 15 amino acids. The CDR3 here is CASSPPPGLSQPQHF. The CDR3 bases are TGTGCCAGCTCACCCCCTCCCGGGTTAAGTCAGCCCCAGCATTTT.

The CDR3 loop reads CATSDPGQGLVNEQFF. As DNA, the CDR3 is TGTGCCACCAGTGATCCGGGACAGGGGTTGGTGAATGAGCAGTTCTTC. The gene calls are TRBV24-1 and TRBJ2-1, with 10 bases fitting TRBD1. Germline trimming cut 3 bases from V and 7 bases from J; bases unmatched to any gene: 8. The germline CDR1 and CDR2 sequences are KGHDR and SFDVKD. The CDR3 length is 16 residues.